These 11 T cell receptor beta chains share one sample of origin, sequenced in a study of CD8 T cells in Susac syndrome. RNA was extracted with the RNeasy kit, and a quantity of about 0.45 to 1 ug was reverse transcribed using random hexamers. TCRdb used MiXCR to reprocess the immunoSEQ multiplex PCR reads, holding one entry per CDR3 protein. Of approximately 200,000 distinct CDR3 sequences in the sample, 95% were seen once. Sequencing input: CD4+ T cells from PBMCs. The origin of the receptors is a human donor with multiple sclerosis.

This clonotype was seen once. The chain employs TRBV19 and TRBJ2-2; D gene unclear. CDR3 size: 14 residues. V lost 3 bases and J lost 1, with 6 bases in between. Germline loops: CDR1 LNHDA, CDR2 SQIVND (reference sequence). CDR3: CASSMQLNTGELFF. DNA of the CDR3: TGTGCCAGTAGTATGCAGTTGAACACCGGGGAGCTGTTTTTT.

The chain uses TRBV5-5 and TRBJ2-7, with D perhaps TRBD2 (6 bases). V was cut by 5 bases and J by 0 bases, with 9 bases left in between. Germline V gene data show CDR1 as SGHKS and CDR2 as YYEKEE (reference sequence). CDR3 length equals 13 residues. The CDR3 protein is CASSSGDSYEQYF. CDR3 nucleotide sequence: TGTGCCAGCAGTTCGGGGGACTCCTACGAGCAGTACTTC.

The CDR3 DNA is TGTGCCAGCAGCTCGGACTCTTGGGTCGGAGAGACCCAGTACTTC. It is translated as CASSSDSWVGETQYF. The genes are TRBV7-2 and TRBJ2-5, with a tentative D call TRBD2 (5 bases). The ends were cut back, 4 bases at V and 4 bases at J, with 16 bases in the middle. CDR1 SGHTA and CDR2 FQGNSA come from the germline V gene. The length of the CDR3 is 15 residues.

The chain recombines TRBV20-1 with TRBJ2-1, with 10 positions matching TRBD2. Germline CDR1 and CDR2: DFQATT and SNEGSKA (reference sequence). This CDR3 is 15 amino acids long. Trimming removed 5 bases from V and 4 bases from J; junction bases left unmatched: 8. The CDR3: CSAHPASGGYNEQFF. Here the CDR3 DNA reads TGCAGTGCTCATCCGGCTAGCGGGGGTTACAATGAGCAGTTCTTC.

The chain uses TRBV27 and TRBJ2-7; TRBD2 might be the D (5 bases). Germline V gene sequence: CDR1 MNHEY, CDR2 SMNVEV (reference sequence). V lost 2 bases and J lost 0, with 11 bases in between. This CDR3 comprises 15 residues. CDR3 in DNA: TGTGCCAGCAGTTTAGAAGCGGCGAGCTCCTACGAGCAGTACTTC. It yields the protein CASSLEAASSYEQYF.

The J gene is TRBJ2-3, the V gene TRBV20-1; a weak D match, TRBD1 (5 bases). There are 12 residues in the CDR3. CDR1 and CDR2 from the germline V gene are DFQATT and SNEGSKA (reference sequence). Trimming removed 6 bases at V and 3 bases at J, with 10 bases between. The CDR3 region has the DNA TGCAGTGCCCTGGACAAAACAGATACGCAGTATTTT. Its protein product is CSALDKTDTQYF.

The rearrangement uses TRBV20-1 and TRBJ2-2; weak D call: TRBD2 (5 bases). CDR3 length: 13 residues. Germline V gives CDR1 DFQATT, CDR2 SNEGSKA (reference sequence). Trimming left V 4 bases short and J 0 bases short, with 6 bases between. The DNA for the CDR3 is TGCAGTGCTACGGGGACGAACACCGGGGAGCTGTTTTTT. Its translation: CSATGTNTGELFF.

The chain recombines TRBV30 with TRBJ1-1, with D possibly being TRBD1 (6 bases). The CDR3 has 15 amino acids. Germline V gene sequence: CDR1 GTSNPN, CDR2 SVGIG (reference sequence). The V and J ends lost 1 base and 5 bases respectively, with 17 bases between them. The CDR3 loop is CAWSEGDFQRTEAFF. The DNA of the CDR3 is TGTGCCTGGAGTGAGGGGGACTTCCAGAGAACTGAAGCTTTCTTT. Complete variable domain (other parts from reference TRBV30 and TRBJ1-1): SQTIHQWPATLVQPVGSPLSLECTVEGTSNPNLYWYRQAAGRGLQLLFYSVGIGQISSEVPQNLSASRPQDRQFILSSKKLLLSDSGFYLCAWSEGDFQRTEAFFGQGTRLTVV.

V is TRBV6-2 or TRBV6-3 and J is TRBJ2-7; 8 bases line up with TRBD2. CDR3 length: 14 amino acids. V was pared by 2 bases and J by 4 bases, with 4 bases of the junction left unmatched. Per germline, CDR1 MNHEY and CDR2 SVGEGT. CDR3 residues: CASSYQGLGYEQYV. The CDR3 DNA reads TGTGCCAGCAGTTACCAGGGACTAGGGTACGAGCAGTACGTC.

V usage is TRBV5-6 and J usage is TRBJ2-1; TRBD1 matches 7 bases. Germline lookup yields CDR1 SGHDT and CDR2 YYEEEE. After removal of 6 bases from V and 4 bases from J, the junction contained 10 bases not matched to a gene. The CDR3 is made up of 15 amino acids. CDR3 region: CASNSGQEQYNEQFF. The DNA of the CDR3 is TGTGCCAGCAACTCCGGACAGGAGCAATACAATGAGCAGTTCTTC.

V usage is TRBV20-1 and J usage is TRBJ2-7, with 8 bases that match TRBD1. V was clipped by 0 bases and J by 0 bases; unmatched bases: 4. Germline CDR1 is DFQATT and CDR2 is SNEGSKA (reference sequence). This CDR3 is built from 15 residues. CDR3 region: CSARDHRGSSYEQYF. The CDR3 DNA follows: TGCAGTGCTAGAGATCACAGGGGGAGCTCCTACGAGCAGTACTTC.